This T cell receptor (beta chain) derives from a study of TIL therapy for anti-PD-1-resistant metastatic lung cancer. Specified time point: pre-treatment sample, taken before nivolumab and TIL therapy. Germline V gene lookup returns CDR1 SGHRS and CDR2 YFSETQ. The J segment lost 0 bases and the V segment lost 5 bases, leaving 5 bases of the junction unmatched. The length of the CDR3 is 14 residues. The libraries were made with immunoSEQ v3. Sequencing depth was 1.9 million or so read pairs for survey level, roughly 4.5-6.5 million for deep. Clones were sequenced by immunoSEQ multiplex PCR, and TCRdb holds only the in-frame ones, with some missing. The sample lists more than 45,000 clones, less than 85% seen once, with more than 1.5% in the top ten.

The clonotype comes from a person aged 25 to 79 with non-small cell lung cancer. The sequences come from blood, collected at baseline. The J gene is TRBJ2-7, the V gene TRBV5-1, with 7 bases aligning to TRBD2. CDR3: CASRSAGVSYEQYF. Here the CDR3 DNA reads TGCGCCAGCAGGTCGGCGGGAGTCTCCTACGAGCAGTACTTC. The full variable domain, in which reference TRBV5-1 and TRBJ2-7 provide the parts outside the CDR3, is KAGVTQTPRYLIKTRGQQVTLSCSPISGHRSVSWYQQTPGQGLQFLFEYFSETQRNKGNFPGRFSGRQFSNSRSEMNVSTLELGDSALYLCASRSAGVSYEQYFGPGTRLTVT.